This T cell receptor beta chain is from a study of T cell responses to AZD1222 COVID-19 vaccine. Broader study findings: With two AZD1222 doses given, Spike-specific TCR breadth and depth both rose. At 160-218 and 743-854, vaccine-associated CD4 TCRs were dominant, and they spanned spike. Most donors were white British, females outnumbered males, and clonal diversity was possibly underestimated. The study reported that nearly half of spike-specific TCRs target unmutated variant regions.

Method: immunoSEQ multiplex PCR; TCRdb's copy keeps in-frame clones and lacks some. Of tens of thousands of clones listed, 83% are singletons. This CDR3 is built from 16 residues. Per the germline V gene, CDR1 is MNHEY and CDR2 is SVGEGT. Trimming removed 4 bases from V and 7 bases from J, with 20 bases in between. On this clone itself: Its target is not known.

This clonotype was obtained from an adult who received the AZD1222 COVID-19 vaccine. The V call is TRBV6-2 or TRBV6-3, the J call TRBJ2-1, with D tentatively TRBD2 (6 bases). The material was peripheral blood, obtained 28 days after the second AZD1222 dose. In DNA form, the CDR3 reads TGTGCCAGCAGTTTCGCCGTGACTAGGGGCCCTAATGAGCAGTTCTTC. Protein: CASSFAVTRGPNEQFF.